This section outlines one T cell receptor beta chain sequence together with its context. Using immunoSEQ multiplex PCR, the repertoire was profiled, and TCRdb retains in-frame clones only, with some absent. Of fewer than 400,000 clones listed, more than 75% are singletons. The entry originates in a study of blood T cell repertoires in COVID-19. CDR3 length: 15 residues. Germline-derived CDR1 and CDR2 are SGHRS and YFSETQ. The trim removed 4 bases at V and 8 bases at J, leaving 14 bases unmatched. This sequence joins TRBV5-1 and TRBJ1-2, with 7 bases lining up with TRBD1. The source material was PBMCs or T cells enriched from blood (not recorded which). The receptor was isolated from a man between 25 and 39 years old who had recovered from COVID-19. The CDR3 nucleotides are TGCGCCAGCAGCACTACAGGGGATGCCTCTCGGGGCTACACCTTC. This translates into CASSTTGDASRGYTF. The full variable domain, its missing parts supplied by reference TRBV5-1 and TRBJ1-2, is KAGVTQTPRYLIKTRGQQVTLSCSPISGHRSVSWYQQTPGQGLQFLFEYFSETQRNKGNFPGRFSGRQFSNSRSEMNVSTLELGDSALYLCASSTTGDASRGYTFGSGTRLTVV.